This T cell receptor (beta chain) was sequenced for a study of blood T cell repertoires in COVID-19 (dated by TCRdb to 2018 to 2020). Study-level background: Samples covering the acute and convalescent phases of COVID-19 were provided by collaborators in the United States, Italy and Spain. The material from the prospective study consisted of cDNA or gDNA derived from T cells, B-cell-depleted T cells, or PBMCs. Subjects who had been exposed to COVID-19, were actively infected with it, or had recovered from it provided the deeply sampled blood TCRbeta repertoires that made up the dataset. The repertoires were released in a freely available public database meant as a resource for research on the immune response to SARS-CoV-2. The samples were drawn from two sources: the first 160 participants of the ongoing ImmuneRACE study, and approximately 1,300 subjects contributed by 6 global collaborators. A de-identified subject ID, COVID-19 status, age in years and sex were almost always included in the sample metadata. Where available, HLA class I and class II types were obtained from metadata supplied by the sample provider rather than from assay-based typing.

On the study overall, not on this receptor specifically: The amount of clinical and demographic metadata varied by source and participant and was provided uncurated.

Collaborating institutions collected whole blood in K2EDTA tubes following their own protocols. For TCRbeta analysis, collaborators shipped samples in one of three forms: frozen whole blood, isolated PBMCs, or DNA extracted from either of those sample types. Concerning this clone: The antigen this receptor binds is unknown. No base quality information exists; no much larger clone differs at one position.

The immunoSEQ Assay, a bias-controlled multiplex PCR, was used to amplify TCRbeta CDR3 regions from genomic DNA. Per the authors' processing: The number of nucleated cells in each sample was estimated from the amplification of reference gene primers within the assay. Sequence reads were collapsed and filtered to measure the absolute abundance of every unique TCRbeta CDR3 rearrangement. For each sample, productive Simpson clonality was calculated by taking the square root of Simpson's diversity index across productive rearrangements. The table was pulled from immuneACCESS by TCRdb, which kept in-frame rearrangements only. Such tables lose some clones; where checked, under half of the loss comes from unresolved V genes, and the rest has no known cause. V and J calls and clone size are given by that table; D and trimming were obtained from the DNA. This sample lists approximately 90,000 clones; about four fifths were detected once. The biggest ten clones account for 1.2% of the sample.

In the germline V gene (reference sequence), CDR1 corresponds to LGHDT and CDR2 to YNNKEL. There are 14 amino acids in the CDR3, from cysteine to phenylalanine inclusive. Left in the record is the CDR3 DNA by itself, 42 bases read in frame from the first base. V gives up 0 bases and J gives up 2 bases, and the segment between their germline ends measures 8 bases. The chain is encoded by TRBV3-1 (or the pseudogene TRBV3-2) joined to TRBJ2-7, with no D gene named confidently. The source of this sequence is a woman older than 75 with acute or convalescent COVID-19. Sequencing was done on a sample of peripheral blood. The CDR3 amino acid sequence is: CASSQDAGTYEQYF. The sequenced DNA: TGTGCCAGCAGCCAAGATGCAGGAACCTACGAGCAGTACTTC.